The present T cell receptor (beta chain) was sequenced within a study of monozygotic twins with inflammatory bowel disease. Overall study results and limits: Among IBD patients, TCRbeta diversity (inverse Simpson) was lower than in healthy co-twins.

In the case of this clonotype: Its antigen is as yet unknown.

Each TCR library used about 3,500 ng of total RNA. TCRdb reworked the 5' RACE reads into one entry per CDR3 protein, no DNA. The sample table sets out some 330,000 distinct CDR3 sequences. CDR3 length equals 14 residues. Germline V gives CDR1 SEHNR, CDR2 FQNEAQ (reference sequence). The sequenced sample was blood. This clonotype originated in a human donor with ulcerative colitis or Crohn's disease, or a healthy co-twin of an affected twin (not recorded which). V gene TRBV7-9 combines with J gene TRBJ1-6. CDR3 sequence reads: CASSLGDTNSPLHF.